This T cell receptor beta chain was identified during a study of cytomegalovirus exposure and HLA in healthy donors. In the PCR, 60 Vbeta and 13 Jbeta primers were used. Generated by immunoSEQ multiplex PCR, the TCRdb table keeps only in-frame clones and is missing some. The sample consists of under 200,000 clones, roughly 71% of them appearing once. V shed 6 bases, J shed 0 bases, and the junction held 4 bases outside the gene matches. The V gene's germline CDR1 is SQVTM and CDR2 ANQGSEA. The CDR3 has 14 residues. The sequence came from a woman aged 45-60 years in good health and CMV-seropositive. The V call is TRBV29-1, the J call TRBJ1-3; 8 nucleotides agree with TRBD1. The sequencing sample was made of PBMCs. CDR3 protein: CSVGTGISGNTIYF. CDR3 bases: TGCAGCGTCGGGACAGGTATCTCTGGAAACACCATATATTTT. The full variable domain, its missing parts supplied by reference TRBV29-1 and TRBJ1-3, is SAVISQKPSRDICQRGTSLTIQCQVDSQVTMMFWYRQQPGQSLTLIATANQGSEATYESGFVIDKFPISRPNLTFSTLTVSNMSPEDSSIYLCSVGTGISGNTIYFGEGSWLTVV.